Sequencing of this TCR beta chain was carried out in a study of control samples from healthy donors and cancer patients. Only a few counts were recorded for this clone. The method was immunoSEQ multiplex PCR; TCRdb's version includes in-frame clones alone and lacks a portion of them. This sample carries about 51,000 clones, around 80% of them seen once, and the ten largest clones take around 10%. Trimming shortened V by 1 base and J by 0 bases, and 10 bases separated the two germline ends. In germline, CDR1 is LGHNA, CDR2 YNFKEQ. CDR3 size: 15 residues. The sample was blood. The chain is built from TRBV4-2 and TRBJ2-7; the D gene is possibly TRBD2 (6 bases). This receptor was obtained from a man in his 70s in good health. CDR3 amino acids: CASSQGLESSYEQYF. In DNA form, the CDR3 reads TGTGCCAGCAGCCAAGGACTAGAGAGCTCCTACGAGCAGTACTTC.